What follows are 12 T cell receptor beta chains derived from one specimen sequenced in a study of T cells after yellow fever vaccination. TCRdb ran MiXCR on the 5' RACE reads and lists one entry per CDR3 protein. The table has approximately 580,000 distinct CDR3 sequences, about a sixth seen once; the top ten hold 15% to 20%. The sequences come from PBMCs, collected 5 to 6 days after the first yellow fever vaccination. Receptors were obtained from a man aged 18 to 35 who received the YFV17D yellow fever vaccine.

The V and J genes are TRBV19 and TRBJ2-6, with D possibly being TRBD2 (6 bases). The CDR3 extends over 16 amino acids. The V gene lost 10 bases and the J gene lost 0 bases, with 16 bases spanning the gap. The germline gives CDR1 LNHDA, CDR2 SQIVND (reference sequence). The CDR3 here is CATRRAGSSGANVLTF. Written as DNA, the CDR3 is TGTGCCACACGTCGGGCGGGGAGCTCTGGGGCCAACGTCCTGACTTTC.

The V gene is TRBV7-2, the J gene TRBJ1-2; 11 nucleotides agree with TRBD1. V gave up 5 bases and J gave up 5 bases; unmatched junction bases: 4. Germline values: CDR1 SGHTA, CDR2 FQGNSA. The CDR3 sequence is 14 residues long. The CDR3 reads CASSGTGGSYGYTF. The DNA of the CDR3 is TGTGCCAGCAGCGGGACAGGGGGATCATATGGCTACACCTTC.

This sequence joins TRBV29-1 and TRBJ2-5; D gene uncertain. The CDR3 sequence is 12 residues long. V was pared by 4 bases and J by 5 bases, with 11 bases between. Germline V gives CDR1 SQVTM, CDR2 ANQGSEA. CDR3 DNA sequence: TGCAGCGTTGTAGGTTCTGGGGAGACCCAGTACTTC. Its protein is CSVVGSGETQYF.

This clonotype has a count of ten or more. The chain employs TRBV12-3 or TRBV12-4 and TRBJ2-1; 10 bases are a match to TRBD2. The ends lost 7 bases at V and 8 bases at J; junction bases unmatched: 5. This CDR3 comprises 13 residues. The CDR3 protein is CASNSGGPYEQFF. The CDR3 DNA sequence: TGTGCCAGCAATAGCGGGGGGCCATATGAGCAGTTCTTC.

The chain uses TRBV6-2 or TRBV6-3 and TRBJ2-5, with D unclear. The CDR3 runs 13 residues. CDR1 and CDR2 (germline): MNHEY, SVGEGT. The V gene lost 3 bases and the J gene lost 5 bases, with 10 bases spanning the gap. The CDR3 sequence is CASSYGFLETQYF. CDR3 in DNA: TGTGCCAGCAGTTATGGGTTTCTCGAGACCCAGTACTTC.

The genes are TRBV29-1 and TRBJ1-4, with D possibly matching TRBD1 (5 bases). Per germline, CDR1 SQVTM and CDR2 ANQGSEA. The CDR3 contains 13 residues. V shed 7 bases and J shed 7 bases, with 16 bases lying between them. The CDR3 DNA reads TGCAGCGCCGAAGCAGGGTCGGTTGAAAAACTGTTTTTT. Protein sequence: CSAEAGSVEKLFF.

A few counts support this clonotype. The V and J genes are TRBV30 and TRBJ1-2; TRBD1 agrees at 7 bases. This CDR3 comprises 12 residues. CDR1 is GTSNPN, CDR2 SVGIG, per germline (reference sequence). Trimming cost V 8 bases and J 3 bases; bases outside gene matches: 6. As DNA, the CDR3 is TGTGCCCGCCGGGACAGAGACTATGGCTACACCTTC. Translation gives CARRDRDYGYTF.

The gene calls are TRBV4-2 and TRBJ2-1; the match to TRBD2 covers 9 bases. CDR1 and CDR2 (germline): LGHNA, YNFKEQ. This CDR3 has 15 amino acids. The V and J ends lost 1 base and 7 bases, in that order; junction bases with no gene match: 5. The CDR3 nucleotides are TGTGCCAGCAGCCAAGGAGCTAGCGGGGTAAATGAGCAGTTCTTC. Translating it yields CASSQGASGVNEQFF.

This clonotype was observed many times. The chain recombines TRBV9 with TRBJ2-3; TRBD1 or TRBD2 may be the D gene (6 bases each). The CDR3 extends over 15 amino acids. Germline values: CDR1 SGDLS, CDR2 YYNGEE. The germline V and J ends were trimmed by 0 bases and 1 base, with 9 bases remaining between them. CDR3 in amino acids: CASSVGGAGTDTQYF. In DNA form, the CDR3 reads TGTGCCAGCAGCGTAGGGGGGGCTGGCACAGATACGCAGTATTTT.

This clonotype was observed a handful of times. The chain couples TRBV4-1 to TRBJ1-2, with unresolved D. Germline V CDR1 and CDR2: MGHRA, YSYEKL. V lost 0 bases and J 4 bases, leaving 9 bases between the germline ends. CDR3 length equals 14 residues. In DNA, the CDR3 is TGCGCCAGCAGCCAAGACTTAGCTATCTATGGCTACACCTTC. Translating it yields CASSQDLAIYGYTF.

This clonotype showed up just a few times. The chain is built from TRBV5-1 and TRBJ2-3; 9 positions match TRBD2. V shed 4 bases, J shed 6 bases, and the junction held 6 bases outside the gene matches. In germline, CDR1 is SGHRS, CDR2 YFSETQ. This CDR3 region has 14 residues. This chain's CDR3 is CASSVSGGSDTQYF. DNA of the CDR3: TGCGCCAGCAGCGTTAGCGGGGGCTCTGATACGCAGTATTTT.

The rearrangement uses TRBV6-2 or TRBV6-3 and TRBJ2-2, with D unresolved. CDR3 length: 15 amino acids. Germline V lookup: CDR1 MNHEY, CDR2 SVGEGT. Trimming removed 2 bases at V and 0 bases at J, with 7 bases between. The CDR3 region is CASSYGVTNTGELFF. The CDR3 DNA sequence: TGTGCCAGCAGTTACGGGGTCACGAACACCGGGGAGCTGTTTTTT.